Each of the 25 T cell receptor beta chains below was sequenced from the same sample in a study of CD8 T cells in ankylosing spondylitis (TCRdb year 2017). General conclusions and limits of the study: Blood from ankylosing spondylitis patients appeared to be characterized by a TCR beta motif made up of under 10 highly homologous amino acid variants.

No antigen is known for these receptors. The library came from 5' RACE. TCRdb records Illumina HiSeq 2500 as the sequencer. Using fastp at Q25 and MiXCR, TCRdb reprocessed the public reads and kept productive beta chains. Every entry covers one CDR3 protein and lists the most common genes and DNA from its rows. Within this sample are around 480,000 distinct CDR3 sequences, with approximately 17% of them counted one time only. The ten largest clonotypes hold just over 1% of the sample. Sequencing was performed on blood, either unsorted or a sorted T cell fraction (not recorded which). The receptors here all came from a male donor with ankylosing spondylitis.

This clonotype was seen more than once but under ten times. The J gene is TRBJ2-2, the V gene TRBV20-1; unclear D gene. V dropped 5 bases and J dropped 4 bases, with 14 bases sitting between them. The CDR3 has 14 residues. Per germline, CDR1 DFQATT and CDR2 SNEGSKA (reference sequence). CDR3 loop: CSAQRALGTGELFF. The DNA of the CDR3 is TGCAGTGCTCAACGGGCCTTGGGCACCGGGGAGCTGTTTTTT.

The V and J genes are TRBV20-1 and TRBJ1-6; D is ambiguous. Trimming stripped 3 bases from V and 9 bases from J, with 15 bases between. This CDR3 is built from 14 residues. Germline loops: CDR1 DFQATT, CDR2 SNEGSKA (reference sequence). The CDR3 nucleotides read TGCAGTGCTAGGAATCGGGCGTTCACTTCACCCCTCCACTTT. It is translated as CSARNRAFTSPLHF.

The chain employs TRBV4-3 and TRBJ2-3; 10 nucleotides agree with TRBD2. CDR1 LGHNA and CDR2 YSLEER come from the germline V gene. V was pared by 3 bases and J by 6 bases, with 9 bases of the junction left unmatched. This CDR3 region has 16 residues. CDR3 loop: CASSQEPAGGTDTQYF. CDR3 coding DNA: TGCGCCAGCAGCCAGGAACCAGCGGGAGGGACGGATACGCAGTATTTT.

The gene calls are TRBV15 and TRBJ1-6; TRBD1 aligns across 7 bases. The V segment lost 1 base and the J segment 6 bases; nucleotides outside the gene matches: 0. CDR1 is LNHNV, CDR2 YYDKDF, per germline (reference sequence). The CDR3 is made up of 14 amino acids. In DNA form, the CDR3 reads TGTGCCACCAGCAGAGGACAGGGTAATTCACCCCTCCACTTT. Protein product: CATSRGQGNSPLHF.

The sample holds a few counts of this clonotype. V usage is TRBV6-5 and J usage is TRBJ2-5; 8 bases agree with TRBD1. CDR3 length: 15 amino acids. Germline V gives CDR1 MNHEY, CDR2 SVGAGI. V lost 3 bases to trimming and J lost 3 bases; unmatched junction nucleotides: 6. The CDR3 loop is CASSYGTGGKETQYF. CDR3 nucleotide sequence: TGTGCCAGCAGTTATGGGACAGGAGGGAAAGAGACCCAGTACTTC.

This sequence joins TRBV9 and TRBJ2-3, with 8 positions matching TRBD2. The V and J ends lost 1 base and 5 bases, in that order; junction bases with no gene match: 6. The CDR3 covers 15 residues. Germline assignment: CDR1 SGDLS and CDR2 YYNGEE. The CDR3 DNA reads TGTGCCAGCAGCGTACGTAGCGGGACGGGAGATACGCAGTATTTT. Its translation: CASSVRSGTGDTQYF.

This clonotype was observed a few times. The chain links TRBV18 to TRBJ1-2; no firm D call. Trimming pared 0 bases from V and 4 bases from J, leaving 9 bases between. This CDR3 has 14 amino acids. In germline, CDR1 is KGHSH, CDR2 LQKENI. The CDR3 region is CASSPPNSLYGYTF. The CDR3, as DNA: TGTGCCAGCTCACCACCGAATTCTCTCTATGGCTACACCTTC.

The J gene is TRBJ1-1, the V gene TRBV2; D gene ambiguous. The CDR3 is 13 residues long. V was pared by 7 bases and J by 0 bases, with 9 bases between. The V gene's germline CDR1 is SNHLY and CDR2 FYNNEI. The CDR3 region has the DNA TGTGCCAGCACGGCAGACATGAACACTGAAGCTTTCTTT. Translating gives CASTADMNTEAFF.

The chain couples TRBV6-2 or TRBV6-3 to TRBJ1-5, with a weak D call TRBD1 (5 bases). The germline V and J ends were trimmed by 5 bases and 0 bases, with 17 bases remaining between them. The germline V gene encodes CDR1 MNHEY and CDR2 SVGEGT. The CDR3 contains 17 residues. The CDR3: CASSPAHGHGSNQPQHF. CDR3 DNA sequence: TGTGCCAGCAGTCCAGCCCACGGACACGGTAGCAATCAGCCCCAGCATTTT.

The J gene is TRBJ1-6, the V gene TRBV5-1, with TRBD1 matching 9 bases. The germline V gene has CDR1 SGHRS and CDR2 YFSETQ. Trimming took 4 bases from V and 7 from J; bases not matched to a gene: 3. The CDR3 has 14 amino acids. The CDR3 region has the DNA TGCGCCAGCAGCATCGGGACAGGGAATTCACCCCTCCACTTT. It is translated as CASSIGTGNSPLHF. Together with reference TRBV5-1 and TRBJ1-6, the CDR3 gives the full variable domain: KAGVTQTPRYLIKTRGQQVTLSCSPISGHRSVSWYQQTPGQGLQFLFEYFSETQRNKGNFPGRFSGRQFSNSRSEMNVSTLELGDSALYLCASSIGTGNSPLHFGNGTRLTVT.

This clonotype has ten or more counts. The V call is TRBV20-1, the J call TRBJ2-3; D possibly corresponds to TRBD2 (6 bases). V dropped 4 bases and J dropped 4 bases, with 9 bases sitting between them. Germline loops: CDR1 DFQATT, CDR2 SNEGSKA (reference sequence). The CDR3 length is 12 residues. CDR3 amino acids: CSAITGADTQYF. The CDR3 DNA follows: TGCAGTGCTATTACGGGGGCAGATACGCAGTATTTT.

The V gene is TRBV2, the J gene TRBJ2-5, with no clear D. V was clipped by 1 base and J by 7 bases, with 13 bases between them. The CDR3 sequence is 14 residues long. In germline, CDR1 is SNHLY, CDR2 FYNNEI. The CDR3 DNA sequence: TGTGCCAGCAGTGAAGTGTCTACGTCGGGGACCCAGTACTTC. It yields the protein CASSEVSTSGTQYF.

The V call is TRBV3-1, the J call TRBJ2-1; D could derive from TRBD1 or TRBD2 (5 bases each). This CDR3 spans 12 amino acids. V lost 7 bases and J lost 9, with 13 bases in between. Germline loops: CDR1 LGHDT, CDR2 YNNKEL (reference sequence). CDR3 DNA: TGTGCCAGCATCTCTGAGGGGTTTGAGCAGTTCTTC. This sequence encodes CASISEGFEQFF.

This chain connects TRBV30 to TRBJ2-3; the D is unclear. CDR3 size: 13 residues. Germline-derived CDR1 and CDR2 are GTSNPN and SVGIG (reference sequence). Deletions cut 0 bases from V and 3 bases from J, with 7 bases between. This chain's CDR3 is CAWSVHATDTQYF. The CDR3 nucleotides read TGTGCCTGGAGTGTCCATGCAACAGATACGCAGTATTTT.

The V call is TRBV15, the J call TRBJ2-5; 7 positions agree with TRBD1. Trimming removed 4 bases from V and 5 bases from J; junction bases left unmatched: 10. The CDR3 consists of 15 residues. The V gene's germline CDR1 is LNHNV and CDR2 YYDKDF (reference sequence). This chain's CDR3 is CATSTMTGRTETQYF. The CDR3 DNA reads TGTGCCACCAGCACCATGACAGGGCGGACGGAGACCCAGTACTTC.

The V and J genes are TRBV7-4 and TRBJ2-1; perhaps TRBD2 as D (7 bases). Germline-derived CDR1 and CDR2 are SGHVT and SQSDAQ. The ends were cut back, 1 base at V and 0 bases at J, with 13 bases in the middle. The CDR3 sequence is 17 residues long. In DNA, the CDR3 is TGTGCCAGCAGCTTAGTCGGGGGGCCCTGCTCCTACAATGAGCAGTTCTTC. This gives the protein CASSLVGGPCSYNEQFF.

The chain recombines TRBV5-1 with TRBJ2-1; D unclear. The CDR3 sequence is 13 residues long. V was shortened by 4 bases and J by 6 bases, with 11 bases between the two germline ends. Germline loops: CDR1 SGHRS, CDR2 YFSETQ. CDR3 loop: CASSPGGVNEQFF. CDR3 DNA sequence: TGCGCCAGCAGCCCGGGTGGGGTCAATGAGCAGTTCTTC.

This clonotype occurred a few times. The CDR3 DNA is TGTGCCAGCAGCCACGCACGGGGGTTGGGCGAGCAGTACTTC. Protein: CASSHARGLGEQYF. The chain has TRBV3-1 and TRBJ2-7; perhaps TRBD2 as D (6 bases). This CDR3 is built from 14 residues. Trimming took off 3 bases at V and 6 bases at J, with 15 bases between the two ends. Germline V lookup: CDR1 LGHDT, CDR2 YNNKEL (reference sequence).

DNA for the CDR3: TGTGCCAGCAGACCCGGACAGGGGGCACGGGAGACCCAGTACTTC. It yields the protein CASRPGQGARETQYF. The V call is TRBV11-2, the J call TRBJ2-5; TRBD1 aligns across 11 bases. After removal of 6 bases from V and 5 bases from J, the junction contained 8 bases not matched to a gene. Germline V gene sequence: CDR1 SGHAT, CDR2 FQNNGV. The CDR3 is 15 amino acids. The full variable domain, completed using reference TRBV11-2 and TRBJ2-5, is EAGVAQSPRYKIIEKRQSVAFWCNPISGHATLYWYQQILGQGPKLLIQFQNNGVVDDSQLPKDRFSAERLKGVDSTLKIQPAKLEDSAVYLCASRPGQGARETQYFGPGTRLLVL.

The chain uses TRBV6-6 and TRBJ1-4; D remains ambiguous. The CDR3 covers 12 residues. From germline, CDR1 is MNHNY and CDR2 SVGAGI (reference sequence). V was cut by 7 bases and J by 8 bases, with 11 bases left in between. The CDR3 loop is CASKVREEKLFF. The CDR3 coding sequence is TGTGCCAGCAAGGTCCGGGAGGAAAAACTGTTTTTT.

This clonotype was seen a handful of times. The chain carries TRBV6-2 or TRBV6-3 and TRBJ2-7; no firm D call. Trimming took 2 bases from V and 7 from J, leaving 6 bases between them. This CDR3 is 11 amino acids long. Germline V gene data show CDR1 as MNHEY and CDR2 as SVGEGT. CDR3 in DNA: TGTGCCAGCAGTTACGGCCCGGAGCAGTACTTC. Translated: CASSYGPEQYF.

A few counts support this clonotype. The chain uses TRBV11-2 and TRBJ2-5; D may correspond to TRBD1 or TRBD2 (5 bases each). CDR3 length equals 13 residues. CDR1 and CDR2 (germline): SGHAT, FQNNGV. V lost 6 bases, J lost 2 bases, and 10 bases lay in between. CDR3 sequence reads: CASRRGRQETQYF. For the CDR3, the DNA is TGTGCCAGCAGAAGGGGACGGCAAGAGACCCAGTACTTC.

This clonotype turned up a few times. CDR3 nucleotides: TGTGCCAGCAGCCACTCGGGCGCCTACGAGCAGTACTTC. The encoded protein is CASSHSGAYEQYF. The chain is built from TRBV3-1 and TRBJ2-7; D is unresolved. The CDR3 length is 13 residues. Germline values: CDR1 LGHDT, CDR2 YNNKEL (reference sequence). Trimming shortened V by 3 bases and J by 2 bases, and 8 bases separated the two germline ends.

There are a few counts of this clonotype. The chain combines TRBV4-3 with TRBJ1-3; D gene uncertain. CDR1 LGHNA and CDR2 YSLEER come from the germline V gene. V lost 0 bases and J 8 bases, leaving 8 bases between the germline ends. The CDR3 sequence is 13 residues long. CDR3: CASSQDRLDTIYF. The CDR3 coding sequence is TGCGCCAGCAGCCAAGATAGATTAGACACCATATATTTT.

This clonotype has a handful of counts. V usage is TRBV20-1 and J usage is TRBJ2-7; 7 positions match TRBD2. CDR1 is DFQATT and CDR2 is SNEGSKA in the germline V gene (reference sequence). Trimming removed 6 bases from V and 1 base from J; junction bases left unmatched: 12. CDR3 size: 15 residues. Here the CDR3 DNA reads TGCAGTGCCCTTAACTGGCGGGAGCGTTCCTACGAGCAGTACTTC. It codes for CSALNWRERSYEQYF.